This T cell receptor beta chain comes out of a study of Graves' ophthalmopathy and Graves' hyperthyroidism (dated by TCRdb to the late 2010s). For context, the study as a whole: Peripheral blood was collected at initial diagnosis, before any treatment. The study used signatures of the TCR beta repertoire to tell Graves' ophthalmopathy apart from Graves' hyperthyroidism and to predict which patients would progress to ophthalmopathy. In total, 135 blood samples were TCR-sequenced: approximately 40 ophthalmopathy, roughly 77 hyperthyroidism and roughly 17 hyperthyroidism-to-ophthalmopathy patients. To explore V-J signatures distinguishing ophthalmopathy from hyperthyroidism, a discovery set of about a hundred patients (roughly 45 ophthalmopathy, some 57 stable hyperthyroidism) was enrolled. An independent validation cohort comprised roughly 20 hyperthyroidism patients and around 16 patients who later progressed from hyperthyroidism to ophthalmopathy. In more than five hyperthyroidism patients, the T-cell repertoires found in thyroid tissue were compared with those found in blood. Following sampling, methimazole starting at 30 mg daily was administered to hyperthyroidism patients, and high-dose intravenous methylprednisolone was administered to ophthalmopathy patients. The 85 to 100 discovery patients were randomly split 7:3 into training and test sets.

Study-wide conclusions, independent of this receptor: In validation, the model predicted ophthalmopathy progression with about 71% sensitivity and roughly 78% specificity; 12 predicted patients were CT-confirmed with GO in a median of approximately six months. Most expanded thyroid clonotypes with frequency above 0.001 were also detected in blood, suggesting blood repertoires may reflect the thyroid immune response. In cross-validation, the 13-signature model distinguished ophthalmopathy from stable hyperthyroidism with just over 85% sensitivity and nearly 82% specificity, and in the test set the corresponding values were around 80% and 75%. No statistical method was used to set the sample size in advance, and the investigators knew which group each participant was assigned to.

The ophthalmopathy patients had moderately to severely active disease, with a Clinical Activity Score of 3 or higher, a NOSPECS grade of 4 or higher, and a disease duration of less than 3 months. Patients with other autoimmune diseases, uncontrolled infections, pregnancy or lactation were excluded from the study. Diagnosis relied on clinical symptoms, serum thyroxine, TRAb, thyroid ultrasound and orbital computed tomography. Ficoll-Paque density gradient centrifugation was used to isolate PBMCs from 8 to 10 ml of fresh peripheral blood. Total RNA was extracted using Trizol reagent, and RNA quality was checked on an Agilent 2100 Bioanalyzer. This clonotype was observed many times. Its antigen target is currently unknown. Base qualities are not provided; no much larger clone lies one nucleotide away. Via the germline V gene, CDR1 is SGHTA and CDR2 FQGNSA. Trimming removed 1 base from V and 3 bases from J, leaving 9 bases between the germline ends. The CDR3 goes from the cysteine to the phenylalanine over 14 residues. The CDR3 DNA has 42 bases and is translated from base 1.

For repertoire sequencing, TCR beta CDR3 regions were amplified from RNA transcripts. A first-round RT-PCR used HTBI primers with the Qiagen OneStep RT-PCR kit, followed by a second-round multiplex PCR, size selection and purification. Sequencing of the libraries was carried out on an Illumina HiSeq2000 in paired-end mode with 100 bp reads. The study's own analysis went as follows. SOAPnuke was used to process the reads, removing any read that contained adapters or uncalled bases, had a mean Phred below 15, or lacked an exact match to the constant primer or identifier. High-quality paired reads were merged with COPE v1.2.5. Unique nucleotide sequences were defined as clonotypes and aligned to IMGT TRB V, D and J references using MiTCR v1.1. The analysis was limited to V-J combinations with a frequency above 0.0001, which together covered around 99% of the repertoires. A TCR clonal expansion and chaos score per V-J combination was defined as the ratio of F50 clonal expansion to chaos observed in the TCRdist matrix. Features were reduced by Welch's t-statistics and random forest to 10 to 15 V-J combinations, which fed a naive Bayes classifier. The Morisita-Horn index was used to measure how similar the thyroid and blood repertoires were. TCRdb reanalyzed the raw reads on its own, using fastp at Q25 for trimming and MiXCR for clone calling, and kept in-frame beta chains. Each entry is one CDR3 protein sequence, shown with its most common DNA and genes. The V and J calls were not made by the authors but by TCRdb's processing. The sample includes approximately 210,000 distinct CDR3 sequences, with over 25% observed a single time. Of the sample, about 9.1% is held by the ten largest clones.

The rearrangement combines TRBV7-2 with TRBJ2-5, with an unclear D gene assignment. Sequenced input: peripheral blood. The clonotype comes from a man aged 45-65 years with Graves' ophthalmopathy. Donor details come from another sample of the same person, matched by shared clones. The DNA sequence is as follows: TGTGCCAGCAGCTTAGATTTGGGCGAAGAGACCCAGTACTTC. It encodes CASSLDLGEETQYF.